These 12 T cell receptor beta chains share one sample of origin, sequenced in a study of T cell repertoires in cytomegalovirus infection. Antigen specificity for these receptors is unknown. TCRdb fed the reads into MiXCR, producing one record per CDR3 protein. Of hundreds of thousands of distinct CDR3 sequences listed, 33% were seen once; the top ten hold around a sixth. The sequencing here drew on cultured PBMCs, taken from culture after CMV antigen stimulation. The receptors were gathered from a human donor in good health (CMV status not recorded). Some clones in this sample may be carry-over from other donors' samples.

A remark on this clonotype: As the CDR3 is not closed by the conserved phenylalanine or tryptophan, this likely results from a read error. The chain couples TRBV28 to TRBJ2-5; 9 bases fit TRBD1. Germline loops: CDR1 MDHEN, CDR2 SYDVKM. CDR3 length: 14 amino acids. V lost 3 bases and J lost 5; bases outside the gene matches: 4. CDR3 region: CASSFGTGRETQYL. The CDR3 DNA follows: TGTGCCAGCAGTTTTGGGACAGGGAGGGAGACCCAGTACCTC.

This clonotype was seen only a few times. The rearrangement joins TRBV12-3 or TRBV12-4 to TRBJ2-1; TRBD2 matches 9 bases. CDR3 length: 15 residues. V lost 5 bases and J lost 10; bases outside the gene matches: 12. The CDR3 DNA follows: TGTGCCAGCAGTCCCCGACTAGCGGCCCGGGGGGAGCAGTTCTTC. It codes for CASSPRLAARGEQFF.

There are many counts of this clonotype. This chain joins TRBV12-3 or TRBV12-4 and TRBJ2-1; 11 positions agree with TRBD2. V trimming: 6 bases; J trimming: 2 bases; junction bases outside the gene matches: 6. The CDR3 extends over 16 amino acids. The CDR3 bases are TGTGCCAGCAGGCAGCTTAGCGGGGGGGCCTACAATGAGCAGTTCTTC. Protein: CASRQLSGGAYNEQFF.

This rearrangement joins TRBV10-3 to TRBJ2-1; 7 bases fit TRBD2. Per the germline V gene, CDR1 is ENHRY and CDR2 is SYGVKD. V lost 1 base to trimming and J lost 5 bases; unmatched junction nucleotides: 5. This CDR3 contains 15 residues. CDR3 nucleotide sequence: TGTGCCATCAGTGAGTGGGACTACTTCCACAATGAGCAGTTCTTC. It yields the protein CAISEWDYFHNEQFF.

The V and J genes are TRBV12-3 or TRBV12-4 and TRBJ2-3; the match to TRBD1 covers 7 bases. CDR3 length: 15 amino acids. Unmatched junction bases numbered 10, after V lost 4 bases and J lost 6 bases. The CDR3 loop is CASSYRGLGTDTQYF. CDR3 coding DNA: TGTGCCAGCAGTTACAGGGGTCTCGGGACGGATACGCAGTATTTT.

The chain joins TRBV5-1 to TRBJ1-3; weak D call: TRBD1 (6 bases). Trimming removed 7 bases from V and 0 bases from J, with 14 bases in between. The CDR3 is 15 amino acids. Germline lookup yields CDR1 SGHRS and CDR2 YFSETQ. The CDR3 sequence is CASAPGGFSGNTIYF. CDR3 nucleotides: TGCGCCAGCGCACCGGGGGGCTTCTCTGGAAACACCATATATTTT.

This clonotype has only a few counts. The chain employs TRBV6-2 or TRBV6-3 and TRBJ2-1; D gene uncertain. The CDR3 consists of 12 residues. Germline V gives CDR1 MNHEY, CDR2 SVGEGT. V was trimmed by 2 bases and J by 7 bases, leaving 6 bases between them. The CDR3 is CASSYPLNEQFF. The CDR3 DNA follows: TGTGCCAGCAGTTACCCTCTTAATGAGCAGTTCTTC.

V is TRBV27 and J is TRBJ2-3, with 10 nucleotides matching TRBD2. CDR1 and CDR2 from the germline V gene are MNHEY and SMNVEV (reference sequence). Losses at the gene ends were 5 bases for V and 4 bases for J; bases not matched to a gene: 3. The CDR3 runs 14 residues. The CDR3 protein is CASSKLAGSDTQYF. The CDR3 nucleotides read TGTGCCAGCAGTAAACTAGCGGGGTCAGATACGCAGTATTTT.

This chain uses TRBV12-3 or TRBV12-4 with TRBJ2-4; D uncertain. The germline V and J ends were trimmed by 7 bases and 1 base, with 14 bases remaining between them. The CDR3 has 15 amino acids. The CDR3 region is CASTPSGAAKNIQYF. In nucleotides, the CDR3 is TGTGCCAGCACCCCCTCCGGAGCGGCCAAAAACATTCAGTACTTC.

The V call is TRBV11-2, the J call TRBJ2-2, with 10 bases that match TRBD2. The V segment lost 2 bases and the J segment 5 bases; nucleotides outside the gene matches: 23. The CDR3 extends over 22 amino acids. The germline V gene encodes CDR1 SGHAT and CDR2 FQNNGV. CDR3 coding DNA: TGTGCCAGCAGCTTATTGAGGGCAGGGACGGGTTTAGGACTAGCGGAGACCGGGGAGCTGTTTTTT. Its protein product is CASSLLRAGTGLGLAETGELFF. Full variable domain (rest looked up from reference TRBV11-2 and TRBJ2-2): EAGVAQSPRYKIIEKRQSVAFWCNPISGHATLYWYQQILGQGPKLLIQFQNNGVVDDSQLPKDRFSAERLKGVDSTLKIQPAKLEDSAVYLCASSLLRAGTGLGLAETGELFFGEGSRLTVL.

V gene TRBV6-6 combines with J gene TRBJ2-3; D gene uncertain. Per the germline V gene, CDR1 is MNHNY and CDR2 is SVGAGI (reference sequence). Trimming cost V 5 bases and J 1 base, with 7 bases left between them. This CDR3 spans 13 amino acids. The CDR3 nucleotides read TGTGCCAGCAGTAAGATGGGCACAGATACGCAGTATTTT. Translated, it gives CASSKMGTDTQYF.

This clonotype showed up just a few times. The chain has TRBV6-2 or TRBV6-3 and TRBJ2-7; 7 bases line up with TRBD2. This CDR3 comprises 14 residues. Germline V CDR1 and CDR2: MNHEY, SVGEGT. Unmatched junction bases numbered 4, after V lost 5 bases and J lost 0 bases. The CDR3 loop is CASSIAGFSYEQYF. CDR3 sequence (DNA): TGTGCCAGCAGTATAGCGGGTTTCTCCTACGAGCAGTACTTC.